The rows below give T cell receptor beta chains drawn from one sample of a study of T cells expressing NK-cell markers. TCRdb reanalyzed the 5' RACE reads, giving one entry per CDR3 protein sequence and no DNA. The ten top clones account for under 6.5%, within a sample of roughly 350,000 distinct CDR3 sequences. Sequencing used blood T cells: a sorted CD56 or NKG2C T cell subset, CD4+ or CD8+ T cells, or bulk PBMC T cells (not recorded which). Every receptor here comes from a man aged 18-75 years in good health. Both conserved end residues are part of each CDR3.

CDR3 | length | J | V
CASSLAWTSGGIGEQFF | 17 | TRBJ2-1 | TRBV7-9
CASSFGLDNEQFF | 13 | TRBJ2-1 | TRBV5-1
CASSLGQLNTGELFF | 15 | TRBJ2-2 | TRBV7-8
CASSYGLAGVGETQYF | 16 | TRBJ2-5 | TRBV6-5
CASSLAPPPGRYNEQFF | 17 | TRBJ2-1 | TRBV7-2
CASSLVWSGEQYF | 13 | TRBJ2-7 | TRBV7-2
CASRRQGVAISDSPLHF | 17 | TRBJ1-6 | TRBV6-2/TRBV6-3
CASSEGQSPMGYTF | 14 | TRBJ1-2 | TRBV6-1
CAIGPSFGGGRDTQYF | 16 | TRBJ2-3 | TRBV10-3
CASSDRGNEQFF | 12 | TRBJ2-1 | TRBV6-2/TRBV6-3
CASGQGVSSGANVLTF | 16 | TRBJ2-6 | TRBV5-1
CATSRDLSAEAFF | 13 | TRBJ1-1 | TRBV15
CSGGHGDTQYF | 11 | TRBJ2-3 | TRBV20-1
CASTRTGGTPLHF | 13 | TRBJ1-6 | TRBV7-9
CASSFGGFGELFF | 13 | TRBJ2-2 | TRBV7-8
CSVVGGVIGETQYF | 14 | TRBJ2-5 | TRBV29-1
CASSSGGPGETQYF | 14 | TRBJ2-5 | TRBV7-2
CSGLRGPNYGYTF | 13 | TRBJ1-2 | TRBV20-1
CATSPRGRGTGNTIYF | 16 | TRBJ1-3 | TRBV15
CAWSSTDNEQFF | 12 | TRBJ2-1 | TRBV30
CASSERLSGTYGYTF | 15 | TRBJ1-2 | TRBV6-1
CSAGLGTGIYGYTF | 14 | TRBJ1-2 | TRBV20-1
CASSLFGGAGAYEQYF | 16 | TRBJ2-7 | TRBV5-1
CASSLGLSPNNEQFF | 15 | TRBJ2-1 | TRBV5-6
CATSNREGGGRPFHTDTQYF | 20 | TRBJ2-3 | TRBV15
CASSLQGQGIHEQYF | 15 | TRBJ2-7 | TRBV18
CASSIGAVYEQYF | 13 | TRBJ2-7 | TRBV7-9
CASSYESYNEQFF | 13 | TRBJ2-1 | TRBV7-9
CSASPSVLSYNEQFF | 15 | TRBJ2-1 | TRBV20-1
CASSLALAGNSYNEQFF | 17 | TRBJ2-1 | TRBV7-2
CASSPDRAATGELFF | 15 | TRBJ2-2 | TRBV18
CASTALGGVTDTQYF | 15 | TRBJ2-3 | TRBV5-1
CASSQRVNYGYTF | 13 | TRBJ1-2 | TRBV14
CATSRYPDRGRTEAFF | 16 | TRBJ1-1 | TRBV15
CASSPRAKVNTEAFF | 15 | TRBJ1-1 | TRBV3-1
CASSPSNGGQETQYF | 15 | TRBJ2-5 | TRBV12-3/TRBV12-4
CASSRGASEETQYF | 14 | TRBJ2-5 | TRBV5-1
CASSPINNLNQPQHF | 15 | TRBJ1-5 | TRBV6-1
CASSTPGGPYEQYF | 14 | TRBJ2-7 | TRBV7-9
CASRWTGGTDGYTF | 14 | TRBJ1-2 | TRBV12-3/TRBV12-4
CASSDRGATNEKLFF | 15 | TRBJ1-4 | TRBV5-1